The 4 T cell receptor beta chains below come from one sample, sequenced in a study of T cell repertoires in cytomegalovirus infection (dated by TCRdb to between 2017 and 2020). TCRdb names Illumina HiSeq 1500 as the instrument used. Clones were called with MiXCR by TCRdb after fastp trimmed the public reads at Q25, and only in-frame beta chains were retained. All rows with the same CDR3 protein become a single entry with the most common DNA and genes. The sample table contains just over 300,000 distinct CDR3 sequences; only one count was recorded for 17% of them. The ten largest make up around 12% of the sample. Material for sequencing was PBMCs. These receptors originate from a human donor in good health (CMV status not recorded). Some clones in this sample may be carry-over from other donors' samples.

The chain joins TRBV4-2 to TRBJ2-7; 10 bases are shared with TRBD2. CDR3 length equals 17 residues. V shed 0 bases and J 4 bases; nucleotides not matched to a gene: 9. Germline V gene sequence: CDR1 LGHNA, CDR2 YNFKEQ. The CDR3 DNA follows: TGTGCCAGCAGCCAAGAGTATGCTAGCGGGGGTTTTTACGAGCAGTACTTC. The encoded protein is CASSQEYASGGFYEQYF.

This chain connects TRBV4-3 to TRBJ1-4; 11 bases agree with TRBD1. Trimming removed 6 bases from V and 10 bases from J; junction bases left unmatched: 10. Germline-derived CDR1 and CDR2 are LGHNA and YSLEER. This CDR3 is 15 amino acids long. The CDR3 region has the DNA TGCGCCAGCAGTGGCCAGTGGACAGGGGGCGGAAAACTGTTTTTT. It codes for CASSGQWTGGGKLFF.

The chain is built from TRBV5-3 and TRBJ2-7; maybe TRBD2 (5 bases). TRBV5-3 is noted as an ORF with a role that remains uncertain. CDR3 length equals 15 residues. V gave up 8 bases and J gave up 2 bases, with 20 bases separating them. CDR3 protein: CASKKYTSATYEQYF. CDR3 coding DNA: TGTGCCAGCAAAAAATATACTAGTGCCACCTACGAGCAGTACTTC.

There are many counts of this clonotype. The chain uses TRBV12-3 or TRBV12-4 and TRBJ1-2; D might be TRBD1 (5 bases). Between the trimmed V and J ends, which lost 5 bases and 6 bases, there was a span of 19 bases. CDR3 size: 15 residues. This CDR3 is CASSGISWGGDGYTF. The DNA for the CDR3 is TGTGCCAGCAGTGGTATCTCGTGGGGCGGTGATGGCTACACCTTC.